The clone carrying this T cell receptor (beta chain) was seen a single time. Its specificity is unknown. With 0 bases clipped from V and 8 bases from J, the junction kept 3 bases outside the gene matches. Per germline, CDR1 ENHRY and CDR2 SYGVKD. CDR3 length: 14 residues. This record comes from a study of Tregs in tolerant kidney transplant recipients. Unstimulated Tregs (CD4+CD25+CD127-) and CD4+CD25- non-Tregs were sorted from PBMCs. Libraries were prepared by immunoSEQ multiplex PCR; TCRdb keeps only in-frame clonotypes and omits some of them. The repertoire holds roughly 120,000 clones, with roughly 92% as singletons. Findings and caveats of the study: Biological reproducibility was not directly addressed in this study. Findings come from small patient numbers and require larger validation. Activated donor B cell expansion appeared to reveal the most relevant donor-specific TCRbeta repertoire.

This chain uses TRBV10-3 with TRBJ2-1; 8 bases fit TRBD2. The TCR was taken from a human donor in good health. The sample taken for sequencing was CD4+ T cells from blood. As DNA, the CDR3 is TGTGCCATCAGTGAGTCGGCGGGAGGTCATGAGCAGTTCTTC. Translation gives CAISESAGGHEQFF.